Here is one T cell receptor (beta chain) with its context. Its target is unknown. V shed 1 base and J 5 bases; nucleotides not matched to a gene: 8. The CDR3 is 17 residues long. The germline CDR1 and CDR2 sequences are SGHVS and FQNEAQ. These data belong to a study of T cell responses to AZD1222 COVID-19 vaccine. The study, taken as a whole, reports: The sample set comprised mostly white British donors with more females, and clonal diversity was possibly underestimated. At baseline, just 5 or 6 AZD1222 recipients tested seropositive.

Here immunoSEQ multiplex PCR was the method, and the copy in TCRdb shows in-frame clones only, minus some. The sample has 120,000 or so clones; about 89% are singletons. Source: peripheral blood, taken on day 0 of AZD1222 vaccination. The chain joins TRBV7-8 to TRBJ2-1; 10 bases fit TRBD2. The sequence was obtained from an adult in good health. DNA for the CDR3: TGTGCCAGCAGCTTAGTCCCCAGCGGGAGGGTAGACAATGAGCAGTTCTTC. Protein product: CASSLVPSGRVDNEQFF.